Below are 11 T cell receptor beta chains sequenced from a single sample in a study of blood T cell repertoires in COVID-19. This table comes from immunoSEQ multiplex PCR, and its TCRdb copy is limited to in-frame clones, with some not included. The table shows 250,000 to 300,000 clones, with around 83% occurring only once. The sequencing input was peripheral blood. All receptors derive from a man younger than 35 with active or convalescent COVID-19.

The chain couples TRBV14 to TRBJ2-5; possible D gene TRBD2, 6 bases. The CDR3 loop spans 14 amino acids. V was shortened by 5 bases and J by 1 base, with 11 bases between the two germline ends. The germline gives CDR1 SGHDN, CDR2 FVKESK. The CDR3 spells CASSSLAAQETQYF. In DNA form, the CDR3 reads TGTGCCAGCAGCTCATTAGCGGCCCAAGAGACCCAGTACTTC.

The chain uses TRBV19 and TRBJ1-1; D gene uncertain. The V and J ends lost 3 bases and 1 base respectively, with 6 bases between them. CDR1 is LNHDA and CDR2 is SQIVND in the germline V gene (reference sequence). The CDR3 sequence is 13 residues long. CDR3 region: CASSIRENTEAFF. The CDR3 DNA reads TGTGCCAGTAGTATCCGAGAGAACACTGAAGCTTTCTTT.

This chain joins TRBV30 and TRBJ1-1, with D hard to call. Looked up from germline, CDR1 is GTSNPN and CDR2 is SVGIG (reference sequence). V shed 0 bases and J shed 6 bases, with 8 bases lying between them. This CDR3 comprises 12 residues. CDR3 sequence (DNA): TGTGCCTGGAGTGTACTTAATTCTGAAGCTTTCTTT. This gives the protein CAWSVLNSEAFF.

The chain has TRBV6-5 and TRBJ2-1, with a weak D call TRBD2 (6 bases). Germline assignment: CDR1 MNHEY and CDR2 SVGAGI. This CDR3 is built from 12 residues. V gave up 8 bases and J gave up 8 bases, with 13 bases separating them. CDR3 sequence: CASPSAGHEQFF. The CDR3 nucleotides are TGTGCCAGCCCCAGTGCGGGACATGAGCAGTTCTTC.

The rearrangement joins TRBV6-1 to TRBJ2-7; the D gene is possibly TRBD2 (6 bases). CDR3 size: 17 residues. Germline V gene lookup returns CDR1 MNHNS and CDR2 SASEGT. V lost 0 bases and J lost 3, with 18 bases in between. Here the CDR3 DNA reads TGTGCCAGCAGTGAAGCGCTTTGGCGGGATGGAGACTACGAGCAGTACTTC. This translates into CASSEALWRDGDYEQYF.

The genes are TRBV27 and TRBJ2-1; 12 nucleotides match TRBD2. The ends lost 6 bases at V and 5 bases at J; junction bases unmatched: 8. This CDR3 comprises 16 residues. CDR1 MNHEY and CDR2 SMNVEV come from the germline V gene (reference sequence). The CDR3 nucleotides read TGTGCCAGCAGCATACTAGCGGGAGGCCCAAACAATGAGCAGTTCTTC. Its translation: CASSILAGGPNNEQFF.

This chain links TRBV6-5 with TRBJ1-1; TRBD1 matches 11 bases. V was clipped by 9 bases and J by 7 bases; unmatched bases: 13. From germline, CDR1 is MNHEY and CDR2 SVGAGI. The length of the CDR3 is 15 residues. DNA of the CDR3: TGTGCCAGTACAGCGACCGGGACAGGGGGTGATGAAGCTTTCTTT. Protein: CASTATGTGGDEAFF.

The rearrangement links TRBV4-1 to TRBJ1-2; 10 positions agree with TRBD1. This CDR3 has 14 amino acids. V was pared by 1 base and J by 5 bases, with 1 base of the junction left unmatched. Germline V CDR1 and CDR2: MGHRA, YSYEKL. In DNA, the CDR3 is TGCGCCAGCAGCCAAGGGACAGGGGGTTATGGCTACACCTTC. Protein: CASSQGTGGYGYTF.

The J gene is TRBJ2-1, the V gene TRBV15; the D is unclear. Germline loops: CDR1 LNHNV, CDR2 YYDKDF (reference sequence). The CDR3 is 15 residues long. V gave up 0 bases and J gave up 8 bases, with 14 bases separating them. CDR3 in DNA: TGTGCCACCAGCAGAGATCAGGCTCTTCAGCATGAGCAGTTCTTC. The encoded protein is CATSRDQALQHEQFF.

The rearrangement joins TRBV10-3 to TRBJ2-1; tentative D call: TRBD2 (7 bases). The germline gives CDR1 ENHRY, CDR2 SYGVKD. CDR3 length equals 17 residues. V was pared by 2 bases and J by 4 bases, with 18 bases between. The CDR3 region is CAISERLGGQGYNEQFF. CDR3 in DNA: TGTGCCATCAGTGAGCGCCTCGGGGGGCAAGGGTACAATGAGCAGTTCTTC.

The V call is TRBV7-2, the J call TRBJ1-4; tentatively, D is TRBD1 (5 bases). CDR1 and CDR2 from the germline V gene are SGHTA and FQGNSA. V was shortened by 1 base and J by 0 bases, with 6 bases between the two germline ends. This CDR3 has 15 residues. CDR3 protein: CASSLGQSTNEKLFF. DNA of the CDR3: TGTGCCAGCAGCTTAGGACAGTCAACTAATGAAAAACTGTTTTTT.